The T cell receptor (beta chain) described here comes from a study of human T cells and chemical hapten exposure. Broader study findings: No change in TCRs above 1 in 1000 frequency was produced by DPC sensitization. There were significantly more large CDR3 similarity clusters among expanded TCRs than among controls.

Germline V gene data show CDR1 as SGHVS and CDR2 as FNYEAQ. The CDR3 is 13 residues long. Time point denoted: patch test 1, 2 weeks after DPC sensitization. Treatment given: therapeutic diphenylcyclopropenone sensitization with weekly scalp DPC. Total RNA was extracted from unfractionated whole blood. The table lists this clonotype with a count of one. Its antigen is not identified. An end of the junction does not agree with germline; a read error may underlie this. Attachment of unique molecular identifiers to individual cDNA molecules was performed in the library. Original data processing: Sample TCR totals centred on a median of around 100,000, ranging roughly 23,224 to 690,600. TCRdb re-analysed the RACE reads in MiXCR, keeping a single row per CDR3 protein. TCRdb assigned the V and J calls; the authors' analysis was not used. The sample has roughly 48,000 distinct CDR3 sequences; 9.5% to 12% are singletons.

The sample here was whole blood, taken in connection with sensitization to the hapten diphenylcyclopropenone (DPC). V and J are TRBV7-6 and TRBJ1-1; no clear D. The clonotype was recovered from a woman aged 40 to 50 with alopecia areata. Some clones in this sample may be carry-over from other donors' samples. The CDR3 DNA sequence: TGTGTCAGCAGCTTCGGCGAGGTATCTGAAGCTTTCTTT. It specifies CVSSFGEVSEAFF.